This record concerns one T cell receptor (beta chain) sequence. In the authors' workflow: Using reference gene primer amplification, nucleated cell counts were estimated. The protocol was immunoSEQ multiplex PCR, while the TCRdb copy is restricted to in-frame clones and leaves out a portion. V and J calls and clone size follow that table, whereas D and trimming were derived from the DNA. The sample comprises 100,000 to 150,000 clones, about 83% of which are singletons, and about 9.6% rests with the top ten. The data originate from a study of blood T cell repertoires in COVID-19. Overall study: Sites in the United States, Italy and Spain provided acute and convalescent COVID-19 samples. T cells, B-cell-depleted T cells, or PBMCs supplied cDNA or gDNA.

With 2 bases clipped from V and 9 bases from J, the junction kept 8 bases outside the gene matches. Germline V gives CDR1 SGHRS, CDR2 YFSETQ. The CDR3 loop spans 15 amino acids. This receptor was obtained from a man aged 40-49 years with active or convalescent COVID-19. The specimen sequenced was peripheral blood. V gene TRBV5-1 combines with J gene TRBJ2-1; 10 bases agree with TRBD1. Here the CDR3 DNA reads TGCGCCAGCAGCTTTAACCTGGGACAGGGGACTGAGCAGTTCTTC. Translating it yields CASSFNLGQGTEQFF.